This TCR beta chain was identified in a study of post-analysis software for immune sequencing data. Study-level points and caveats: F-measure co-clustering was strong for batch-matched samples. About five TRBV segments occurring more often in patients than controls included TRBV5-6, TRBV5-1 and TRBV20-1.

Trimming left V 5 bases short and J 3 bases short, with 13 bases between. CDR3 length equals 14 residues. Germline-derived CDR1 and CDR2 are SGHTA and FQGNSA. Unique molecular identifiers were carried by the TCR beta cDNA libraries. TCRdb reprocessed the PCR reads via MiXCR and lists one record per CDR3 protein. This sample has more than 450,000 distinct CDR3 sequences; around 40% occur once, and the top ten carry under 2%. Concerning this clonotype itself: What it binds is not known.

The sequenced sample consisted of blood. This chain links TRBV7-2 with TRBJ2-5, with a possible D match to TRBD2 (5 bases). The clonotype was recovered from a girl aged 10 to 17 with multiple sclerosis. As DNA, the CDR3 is TGTGCCAGCAGCCCAGCGAGGGCTAAAGAGACCCAGTACTTC. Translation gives CASSPARAKETQYF.